The entry below gives a single TCR beta chain sequence along with its context. Its antigen is unknown. The people who gave samples were healthy Caucasians from Russia, aged 6 to 90. The V end lost 7 bases, the J end lost 2 bases, and 12 bases lay between the germline ends. Looked up from germline, CDR1 is SGHRS and CDR2 is YFSETQ. This CDR3 has 13 residues. The record originates from a study of blood T cells in healthy people across ages. The second PCR ran about 6 to 11 cycles with a sample-barcoded 5' primer and J-beta primers. TCRdb fed the 5' RACE reads into MiXCR, producing one record per CDR3 protein. The table lists hundreds of thousands of distinct CDR3 sequences, about 62% of them singletons. Whole-study results and caveats: A strong correlation was seen between TCR beta diversity and naive T cell percentage.

This clonotype originated in a man younger than 40 in good health. The J gene is TRBJ2-5, the V gene TRBV5-1, with a weak D call TRBD1 (7 bases). Sequencing was carried out using blood. CDR3 protein: CASGGTAQETQYF. CDR3 in DNA: TGCGCCAGCGGGGGGACAGCGCAAGAGACCCAGTACTTC.